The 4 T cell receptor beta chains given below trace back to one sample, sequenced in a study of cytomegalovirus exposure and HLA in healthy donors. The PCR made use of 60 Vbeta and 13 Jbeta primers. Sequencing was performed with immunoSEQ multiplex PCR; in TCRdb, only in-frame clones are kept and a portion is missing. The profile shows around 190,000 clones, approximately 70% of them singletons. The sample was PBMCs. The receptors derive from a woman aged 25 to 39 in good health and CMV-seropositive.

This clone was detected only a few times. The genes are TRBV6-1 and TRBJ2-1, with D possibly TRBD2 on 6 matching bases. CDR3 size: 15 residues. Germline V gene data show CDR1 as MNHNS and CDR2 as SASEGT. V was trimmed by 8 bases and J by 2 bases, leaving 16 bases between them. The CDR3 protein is CASANIAGTYNEQFF. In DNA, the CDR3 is TGTGCCAGCGCTAACATCGCGGGGACCTACAATGAGCAGTTCTTC.

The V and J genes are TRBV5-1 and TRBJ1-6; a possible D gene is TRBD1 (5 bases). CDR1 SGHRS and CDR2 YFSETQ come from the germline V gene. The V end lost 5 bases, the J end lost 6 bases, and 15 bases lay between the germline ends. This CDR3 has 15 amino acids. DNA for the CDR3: TGCGCCAGCAGGTCAGGGCGGTTTTTTAATTCACCCCTCCACTTT. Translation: CASRSGRFFNSPLHF.

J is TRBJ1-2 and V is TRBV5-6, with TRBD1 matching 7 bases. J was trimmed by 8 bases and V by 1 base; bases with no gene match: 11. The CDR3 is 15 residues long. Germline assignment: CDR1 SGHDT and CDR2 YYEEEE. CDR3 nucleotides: TGTGCCAGCAGCTTGCTCGGGACAGCGACGGGAGGCTACACCTTC. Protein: CASSLLGTATGGYTF.

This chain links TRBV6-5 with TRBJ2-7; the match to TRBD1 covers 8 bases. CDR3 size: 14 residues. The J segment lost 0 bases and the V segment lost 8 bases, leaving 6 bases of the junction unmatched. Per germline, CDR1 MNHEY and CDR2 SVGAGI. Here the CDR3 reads CASRSDRVSYEQYF. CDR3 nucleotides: TGTGCCAGCCGGTCGGACAGGGTCTCCTACGAGCAGTACTTC.